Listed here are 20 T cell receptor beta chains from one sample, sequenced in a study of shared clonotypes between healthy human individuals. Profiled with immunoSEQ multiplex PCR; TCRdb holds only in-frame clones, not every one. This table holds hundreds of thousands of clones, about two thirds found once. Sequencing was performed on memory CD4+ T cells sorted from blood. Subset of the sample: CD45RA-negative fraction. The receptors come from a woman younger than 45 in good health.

The CDR3, as DNA: TGTGCCAGCAGTTACCCGGACAGGGGAAATGAAAAACTGTTTTTT. Translation: CASSYPDRGNEKLFF. This chain joins TRBV6-5 and TRBJ1-4, with 9 nucleotides matching TRBD1. This CDR3 region has 15 residues. V shed 2 bases, J shed 5 bases, and the junction held 3 bases outside the gene matches. Looked up from germline, CDR1 is MNHEY and CDR2 is SVGAGI.

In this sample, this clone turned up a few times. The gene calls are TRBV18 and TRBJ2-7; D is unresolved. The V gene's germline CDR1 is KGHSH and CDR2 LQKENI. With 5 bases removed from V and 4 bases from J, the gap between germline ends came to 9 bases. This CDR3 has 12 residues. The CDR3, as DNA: TGTGCCAGCTCAGGGTCCATGTACGAGCAGTACTTC. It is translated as CASSGSMYEQYF.

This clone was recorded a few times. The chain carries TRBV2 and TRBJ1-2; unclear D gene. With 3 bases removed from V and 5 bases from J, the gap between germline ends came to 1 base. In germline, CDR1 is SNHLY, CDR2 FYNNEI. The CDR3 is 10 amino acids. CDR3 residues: CASSEYGYTF. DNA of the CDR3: TGTGCCAGCAGTGAGTATGGCTACACCTTC.

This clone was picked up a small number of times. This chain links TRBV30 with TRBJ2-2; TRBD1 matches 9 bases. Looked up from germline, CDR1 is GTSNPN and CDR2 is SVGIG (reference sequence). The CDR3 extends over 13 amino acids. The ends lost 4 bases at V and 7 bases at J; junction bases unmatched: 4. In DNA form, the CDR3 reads TGTGCCTGGAAGGACAGGGGCCACGGGGAGCTGTTTTTT. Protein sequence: CAWKDRGHGELFF.

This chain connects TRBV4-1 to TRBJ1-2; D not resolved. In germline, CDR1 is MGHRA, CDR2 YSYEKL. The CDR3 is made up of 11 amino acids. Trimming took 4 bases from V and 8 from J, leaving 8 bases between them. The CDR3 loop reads CASSPPGGYTF. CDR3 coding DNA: TGCGCCAGCAGCCCGCCGGGGGGCTACACCTTC.

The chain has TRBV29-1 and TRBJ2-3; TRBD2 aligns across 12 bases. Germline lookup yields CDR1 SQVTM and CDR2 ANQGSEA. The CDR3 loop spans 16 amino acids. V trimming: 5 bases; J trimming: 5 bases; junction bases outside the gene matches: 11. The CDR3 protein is CSVWQLAGGRGDTQYF. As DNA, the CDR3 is TGCAGCGTTTGGCAGCTAGCGGGAGGGCGAGGAGATACGCAGTATTTT.

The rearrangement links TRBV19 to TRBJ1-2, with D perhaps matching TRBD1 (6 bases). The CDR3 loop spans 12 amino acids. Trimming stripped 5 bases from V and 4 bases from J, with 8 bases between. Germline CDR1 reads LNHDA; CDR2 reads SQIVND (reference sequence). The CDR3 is CASSPDSYGYTF. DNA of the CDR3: TGTGCCAGTAGTCCGGACAGCTATGGCTACACCTTC.

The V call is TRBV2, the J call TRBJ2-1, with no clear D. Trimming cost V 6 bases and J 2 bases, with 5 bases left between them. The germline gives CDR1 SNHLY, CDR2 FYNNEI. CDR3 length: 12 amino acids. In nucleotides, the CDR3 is TGTGCCAGCAGGGCTGCCTACAATGAGCAGTTCTTC. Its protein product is CASRAAYNEQFF. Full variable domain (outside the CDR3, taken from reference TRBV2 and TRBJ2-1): EPEVTQTPSHQVTQMGQEVILRCVPISNHLYFYWYRQILGQKVEFLVSFYNNEISEKSEIFDDQFSVERPDGSNFTLKIRSTKLEDSAMYFCASRAAYNEQFFGPGTRLTVL.

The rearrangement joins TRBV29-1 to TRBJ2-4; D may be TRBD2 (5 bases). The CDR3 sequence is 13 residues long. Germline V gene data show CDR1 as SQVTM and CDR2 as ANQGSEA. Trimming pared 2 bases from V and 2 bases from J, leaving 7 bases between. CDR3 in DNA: TGCAGCGTTGAACCGGGGTCCAAAAACATTCAGTACTTC. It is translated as CSVEPGSKNIQYF.

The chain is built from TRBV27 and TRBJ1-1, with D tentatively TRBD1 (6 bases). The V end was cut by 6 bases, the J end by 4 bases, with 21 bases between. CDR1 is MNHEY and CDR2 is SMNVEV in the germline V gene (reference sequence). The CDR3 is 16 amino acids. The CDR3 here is CASRPAGEGVGTEAFF. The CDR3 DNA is TGTGCCAGCAGGCCCGCGGGTGAGGGGGTTGGCACTGAAGCTTTCTTT.

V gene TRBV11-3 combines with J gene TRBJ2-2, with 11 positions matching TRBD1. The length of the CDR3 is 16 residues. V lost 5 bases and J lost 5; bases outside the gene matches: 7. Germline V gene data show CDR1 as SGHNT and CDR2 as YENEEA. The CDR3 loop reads CASSQSGTGGTGELFF. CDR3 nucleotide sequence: TGTGCCAGCAGCCAATCCGGGACAGGGGGTACCGGGGAGCTGTTTTTT. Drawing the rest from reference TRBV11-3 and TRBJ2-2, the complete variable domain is EAGVVQSPRYKIIEKKQPVAFWCNPISGHNTLYWYLQNLGQGPELLIRYENEEAVDDSQLPKDRFSAERLKGVDSTLKIQPAELGDSAVYLCASSQSGTGGTGELFFGEGSRLTVL.

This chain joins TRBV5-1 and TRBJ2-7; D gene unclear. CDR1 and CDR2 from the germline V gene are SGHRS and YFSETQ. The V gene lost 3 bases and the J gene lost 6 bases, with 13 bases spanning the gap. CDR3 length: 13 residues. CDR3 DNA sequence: TGCGCCAGCAGCTCCGGGTCGGAGCGCGAGCAGTACTTC. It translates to CASSSGSEREQYF.

The chain's CDR3 is CASSLAPSQDYEQYF. In DNA form, the CDR3 reads TGTGCCAGCAGCTTAGCCCCCTCACAGGACTACGAGCAGTACTTC. The chain has TRBV13 and TRBJ2-7; tentatively, D is TRBD1 (5 bases). The germline V gene has CDR1 PRHDT and CDR2 FYEKMQ (reference sequence). This CDR3 spans 15 amino acids. Trimming stripped 1 base from V and 3 bases from J, with 13 bases between. Complete variable domain (other parts from reference TRBV13 and TRBJ2-7): AAGVIQSPRHLIKEKRETATLKCYPIPRHDTVYWYQQGPGQDPQFLISFYEKMQSDKGSIPDRFSAQQFSDYHSELNMSSLELGDSALYFCASSLAPSQDYEQYFGPGTRLTVT.

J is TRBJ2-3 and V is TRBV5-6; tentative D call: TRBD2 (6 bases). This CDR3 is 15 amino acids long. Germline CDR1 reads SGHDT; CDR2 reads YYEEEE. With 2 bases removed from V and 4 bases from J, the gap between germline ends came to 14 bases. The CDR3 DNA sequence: TGTGCCAGCAGCTTTTCCGGGAGTTCCCCAGATACGCAGTATTTT. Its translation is CASSFSGSSPDTQYF.

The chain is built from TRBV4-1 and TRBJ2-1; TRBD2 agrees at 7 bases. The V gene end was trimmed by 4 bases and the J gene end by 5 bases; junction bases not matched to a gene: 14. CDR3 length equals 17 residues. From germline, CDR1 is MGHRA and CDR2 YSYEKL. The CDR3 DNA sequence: TGCGCCAGCAGCCTCCCCACTTCCGCGGGAGCCGACAATGAGCAGTTCTTC. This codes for CASSLPTSAGADNEQFF.

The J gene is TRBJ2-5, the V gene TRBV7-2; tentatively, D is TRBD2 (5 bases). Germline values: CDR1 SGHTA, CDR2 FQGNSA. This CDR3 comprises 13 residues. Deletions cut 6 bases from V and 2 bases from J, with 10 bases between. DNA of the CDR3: TGTGCCAGCAGTCAACGGAGGCAAGAGACCCAGTACTTC. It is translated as CASSQRRQETQYF.

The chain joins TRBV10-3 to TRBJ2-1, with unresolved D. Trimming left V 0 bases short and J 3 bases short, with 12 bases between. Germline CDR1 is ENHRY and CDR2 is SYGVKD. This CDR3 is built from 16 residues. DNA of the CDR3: TGTGCCATCAGTGAGTCGGGTAGCAGCTACTACAATGAGCAGTTCTTC. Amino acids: CAISESGSSYYNEQFF.

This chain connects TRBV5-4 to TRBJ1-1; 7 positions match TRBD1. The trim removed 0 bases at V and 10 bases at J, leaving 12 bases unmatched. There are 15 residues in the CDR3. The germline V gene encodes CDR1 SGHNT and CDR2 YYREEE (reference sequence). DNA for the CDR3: TGTGCCAGCAGCTTGGTCGATGCAGGGGGATTGAGAGCTTTCTTT. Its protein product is CASSLVDAGGLRAFF. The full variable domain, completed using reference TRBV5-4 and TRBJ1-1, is ETGVTQSPTHLIKTRGQQVTLRCSSQSGHNTVSWYQQALGQGPQFIFQYYREEENGRGNFPPRFSGLQFPNYSSELNVNALELDDSALYLCASSLVDAGGLRAFFGQGTRLTVV.

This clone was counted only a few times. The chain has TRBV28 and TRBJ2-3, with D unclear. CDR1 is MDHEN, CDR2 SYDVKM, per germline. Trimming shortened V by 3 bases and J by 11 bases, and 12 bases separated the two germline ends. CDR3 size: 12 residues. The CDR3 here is CASSFARGLQYF. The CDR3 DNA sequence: TGTGCCAGCAGTTTCGCTAGAGGATTGCAGTATTTT.

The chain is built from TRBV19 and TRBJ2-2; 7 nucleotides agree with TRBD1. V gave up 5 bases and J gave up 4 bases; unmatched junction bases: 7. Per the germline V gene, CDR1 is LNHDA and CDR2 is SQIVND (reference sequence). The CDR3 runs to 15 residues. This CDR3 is CASSVDRVGTGELFF. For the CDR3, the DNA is TGTGCCAGTAGTGTTGACAGGGTCGGCACCGGGGAGCTGTTTTTT.